A selection of T cell receptor beta chains follows, all from one sample in a study of T cell responses to AZD1222 COVID-19 vaccine. TCRdb's table, derived via immunoSEQ multiplex PCR, lists solely in-frame clones and lacks some. The repertoire holds approximately 180,000 clones, with roughly nine tenths as singletons. Here the sequenced sample was peripheral blood, taken on day 0 of AZD1222 vaccination. The receptors stem from an adult in good health. Each CDR3 is given with its conserved first and last residue. The D gene is left open where the match is weak. The size entry is marked missing in some rows and otherwise reads once, few, many or a size class.

CDR3aa: CASNRGERDNSPLHF; CDR3nt: TGTGCCAGCAACCGAGGGGAGAGAGATAATTCACCCCTCCACTTT; v_gene: TRBV5-6; d_gene: NA; abundance: NA; j_gene: TRBJ1-6
CDR3aa: CASSQGGQGSRYTF; CDR3nt: TGTGCCAGCAGCCAAGGGGGACAGGGAAGTCGCTACACCTTC; v_gene: TRBV14; d_gene: TRBD1; abundance: NA; j_gene: TRBJ1-2
CDR3aa: CASSYGRYSPLHF; CDR3nt: TGTGCCAGCAGTTACGGCCGGTATTCACCCCTCCACTTT; v_gene: TRBV6-5; d_gene: NA; abundance: NA; j_gene: TRBJ1-6
CDR3aa: CASSDPDRVNEQFF; CDR3nt: TGTGCCAGCAGTGACCCGGACAGGGTCAATGAGCAGTTCTTC; v_gene: TRBV2; d_gene: TRBD1; abundance: NA; j_gene: TRBJ2-1
CDR3aa: CASSFGGVDNYGYTF; CDR3nt: TGTGCCAGCAGTTTTGGCGGGGTGGATAACTATGGCTACACCTTC; v_gene: TRBV28; d_gene: NA; abundance: few; j_gene: TRBJ1-2
CDR3aa: CASSLGTGAYGYTF; CDR3nt: TGTGCCAGCAGTTTGGGGACAGGGGCTTATGGCTACACCTTC; v_gene: TRBV6-5; d_gene: TRBD1; abundance: once; j_gene: TRBJ1-2
CDR3aa: CASSSQVIVGSDEQFF; CDR3nt: TGCGCCAGCAGCTCACAGGTAATTGTGGGGTCGGATGAGCAGTTCTTC; v_gene: TRBV5-1; d_gene: NA; abundance: NA; j_gene: TRBJ2-1
CDR3aa: CASSSGRGRGNQPQHF; CDR3nt: TGTGCCAGCAGCTCAGGTAGGGGGAGGGGCAATCAGCCCCAGCATTTT; v_gene: TRBV11-3; d_gene: NA; abundance: NA; j_gene: TRBJ1-5
CDR3aa: CASSSGAGAGNTIYF; CDR3nt: TGTGCCAGCAGCTCCGGGGCAGGGGCTGGAAACACCATATATTTT; v_gene: TRBV11-2; d_gene: NA; abundance: NA; j_gene: TRBJ1-3
CDR3aa: CASSSGQGQDTQYF; CDR3nt: TGCGCCAGCAGCTCGGGACAGGGACAAGATACGCAGTATTTT; v_gene: TRBV5-1; d_gene: TRBD1; abundance: NA; j_gene: TRBJ2-3
CDR3aa: CASSPSSGTNYGYTF; CDR3nt: TGTGCCAGCAGCCCTAGTTCCGGGACAAACTATGGCTACACCTTC; v_gene: TRBV5-5; d_gene: NA; abundance: NA; j_gene: TRBJ1-2
CDR3aa: CSVELGSGYEQYF; CDR3nt: TGCAGCGTTGAACTAGGGTCAGGGTACGAGCAGTACTTC; v_gene: TRBV29-1; d_gene: NA; abundance: NA; j_gene: TRBJ2-7
CDR3aa: CASSYSPQVYNEQFF; CDR3nt: TGTGCCAGCAGTTACTCGCCTCAGGTTTACAATGAGCAGTTCTTC; v_gene: TRBV6-5; d_gene: NA; abundance: NA; j_gene: TRBJ2-1
CDR3aa: CASSLAGGHDEQYF; CDR3nt: TGCGCCAGCAGCTTGGCAGGGGGCCACGACGAGCAGTACTTC; v_gene: TRBV5-1; d_gene: TRBD1; abundance: NA; j_gene: TRBJ2-7
CDR3aa: CASSGISGNTIYF; CDR3nt: TGTGCCAGTAGTGGGATCTCTGGAAACACCATATATTTT; v_gene: TRBV19; d_gene: NA; abundance: NA; j_gene: TRBJ1-3
CDR3aa: CASSGVSQFF; CDR3nt: TGTGCCAGCAGCGGGGTCAGTCAGTTCTTC; v_gene: TRBV7-9; d_gene: NA; abundance: NA; j_gene: TRBJ2-1
CDR3aa: CASSSRGTAEAFF; CDR3nt: TGTGCCAGTAGTTCGAGGGGCACCGCTGAAGCTTTCTTT; v_gene: TRBV19; d_gene: NA; abundance: NA; j_gene: TRBJ1-1
CDR3aa: CASSLMNTEAFF; CDR3nt: TGTGCCAGCAGCTTAATGAACACTGAAGCTTTCTTT; v_gene: TRBV7-3; d_gene: NA; abundance: once; j_gene: TRBJ1-1
CDR3aa: CASSLTGGHSYNEQFF; CDR3nt: TGTGCCAGCAGCTTAACGGGGGGCCACTCCTACAATGAGCAGTTCTTC; v_gene: TRBV7-3; d_gene: NA; abundance: NA; j_gene: TRBJ2-1
CDR3aa: CASSQSFQGHGDGYTF; CDR3nt: TGCGCCAGCAGTCAATCGTTCCAGGGTCATGGCGATGGCTACACCTTC; v_gene: TRBV23-1; d_gene: NA; abundance: NA; j_gene: TRBJ1-2
CDR3aa: CASSQGRDSTDTQYF; CDR3nt: TGCGCCAGCAGTCAAGGTAGGGACAGCACAGATACGCAGTATTTT; v_gene: TRBV23-1; d_gene: NA; abundance: few; j_gene: TRBJ2-3
CDR3aa: CASSGVSANEQFF; CDR3nt: TGCGCCAGCAGTGGGGTTTCCGCTAATGAGCAGTTCTTC; v_gene: TRBV10-1; d_gene: NA; abundance: NA; j_gene: TRBJ2-1
CDR3aa: CASSPGLFGYTF; CDR3nt: TGTGCCAGCAGTCCAGGGTTGTTCGGCTACACCTTC; v_gene: TRBV6-5; d_gene: NA; abundance: NA; j_gene: TRBJ1-2
CDR3aa: CASSAQGRGTDTQYF; CDR3nt: TGTGCCAGCAGCGCCCAGGGACGGGGCACAGATACGCAGTATTTT; v_gene: TRBV13; d_gene: NA; abundance: NA; j_gene: TRBJ2-3
CDR3aa: CASSAPTGLGGTQYF; CDR3nt: TGTGCCAGCAGTGCCCCAACAGGCCTTGGCGGGACCCAGTACTTC; v_gene: TRBV2; d_gene: NA; abundance: NA; j_gene: TRBJ2-5
CDR3aa: CASSENRVNEQFF; CDR3nt: TGTGCCAGCAGTGAAAACAGGGTGAATGAGCAGTTCTTC; v_gene: TRBV2; d_gene: NA; abundance: NA; j_gene: TRBJ2-1